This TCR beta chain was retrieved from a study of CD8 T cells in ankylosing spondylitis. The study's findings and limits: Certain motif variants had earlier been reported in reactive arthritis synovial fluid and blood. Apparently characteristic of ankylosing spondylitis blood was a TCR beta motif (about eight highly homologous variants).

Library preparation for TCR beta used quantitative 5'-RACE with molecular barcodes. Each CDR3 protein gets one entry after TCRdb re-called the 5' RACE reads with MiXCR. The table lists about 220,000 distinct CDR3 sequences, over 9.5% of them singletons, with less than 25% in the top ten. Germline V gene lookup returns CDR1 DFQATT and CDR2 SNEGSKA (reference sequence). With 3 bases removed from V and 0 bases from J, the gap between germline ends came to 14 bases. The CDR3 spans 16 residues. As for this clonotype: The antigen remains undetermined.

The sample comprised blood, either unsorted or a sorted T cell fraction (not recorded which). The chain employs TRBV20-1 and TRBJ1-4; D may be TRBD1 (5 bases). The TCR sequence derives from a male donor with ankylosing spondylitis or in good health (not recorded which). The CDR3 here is CSASWGTAATNEKLFF. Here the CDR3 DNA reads TGCAGTGCTAGTTGGGGGACGGCTGCAACTAATGAAAAACTGTTTTTT.